The 10 T cell receptor beta chains below were found in one sample sequenced in a study of memory CD8 T cells in hepatitis C reinfection. This table comes from immunoSEQ multiplex PCR, and its TCRdb copy is limited to in-frame clones, with some not included. In the table there are about 43,000 clones, roughly 89% of which are singletons. Time point meaning: late/post reinfection, 12 to 24 weeks after detection. Sorted cells were sequenced directly ex vivo without any in vitro expansion. Material: naive CD8+ T cells sorted from blood. All receptors derive from a man aged 18 to 29 with hepatitis C virus infection.

The count of this clone is one. This sequence joins TRBV21-1 and TRBJ2-2; TRBD1 reflects the table's D call only, with no check against the DNA. TRBV21-1 is a pseudogene segment. CDR3 size: 18 residues. CDR3 DNA sequence: TGTGCCAGCAGCGACCCGACCGGGACAGGGCGTACTTATGGGGAGCTGTTTTTT. It specifies CASSDPTGTGRTYGELFF.

This clone was picked up one time. This chain connects TRBV6-1 to TRBJ2-7, with 7 nucleotides matching TRBD1. CDR1 and CDR2 (germline): MNHNS, SASEGT. J lost 4 bases, V lost 6 bases, and 3 bases had no gene match. The CDR3 length is 12 residues. CDR3 residues: CASRGQNYEQYV. In DNA, the CDR3 is TGTGCCAGCAGGGGACAGAATTACGAGCAGTACGTC.

The chain links TRBV27 to TRBJ2-7; D unresolved. The germline gives CDR1 MNHEY, CDR2 SMNVEV (reference sequence). The CDR3 covers 14 residues. V was clipped by 3 bases and J by 2 bases, with 11 bases between them. The CDR3 sequence is CASSFNSVAYEQYF. The CDR3 DNA reads as TGTGCCAGCAGTTTTAATAGTGTCGCCTACGAGCAGTACTTC.

The chain carries TRBV11-2 and TRBJ2-1, with 7 bases matching TRBD1. Per germline, CDR1 SGHAT and CDR2 FQNNGV. This CDR3 has 15 amino acids. Losses at the gene ends were 5 bases for V and 5 bases for J; bases not matched to a gene: 9. CDR3 bases: TGTGCCAGCAGCCCCTACAGGGGTCACGACAATGAGCAGTTCTTC. Its translation: CASSPYRGHDNEQFF.

The CDR3 coding sequence is TGCGCCAGCAGCTTGGGGTACGGGGTGCTCACCTACAATGAGCAGTTCTTC. This translates into CASSLGYGVLTYNEQFF. The chain is built from TRBV5-1 and TRBJ2-1, with D possibly matching TRBD2 (5 bases). V lost 0 bases and J 2 bases, leaving 15 bases between the germline ends. Germline CDR1 and CDR2: SGHRS and YFSETQ. The CDR3 loop spans 17 amino acids.

A remark on this clone: Other nucleotide sequences in the sample specify the same CDR3. J is TRBJ1-5 and V is TRBV6-5; 7 nucleotides match TRBD1. In germline, CDR1 is MNHEY, CDR2 SVGAGI. The ends lost 6 bases at V and 7 bases at J; junction bases unmatched: 12. This CDR3 spans 15 amino acids. In DNA form, the CDR3 reads TGTGCCAGCAGCCCTCTAACAGGGGTGGGGCAGCCCCAGCATTTT. Protein sequence: CASSPLTGVGQPQHF.

The chain combines TRBV7-9 with TRBJ2-5; 9 bases match TRBD2. The CDR3 spans 15 residues. J gave up 3 bases and V 3 bases, and 5 bases lay outside the gene matches. CDR1 is SEHNR, CDR2 FQNEAQ, per germline (reference sequence). This CDR3 reads CASSFGTSREETQYF. In DNA form, the CDR3 reads TGTGCCAGCAGCTTCGGGACTAGCAGGGAAGAGACCCAGTACTTC.

This sequence joins TRBV6-1 and TRBJ2-5, with 8 positions matching TRBD2. This CDR3 region has 14 residues. The V and J ends lost 5 bases and 4 bases, in that order; junction bases with no gene match: 6. The germline V gene has CDR1 MNHNS and CDR2 SASEGT. The CDR3 nucleotides are TGTGCCAGCAGTTCGTTAGCGGGACGAGAGACCCAGTACTTC. It translates to CASSSLAGRETQYF.

The chain uses TRBV7-9 and TRBJ2-2; 7 bases map to TRBD2. Per germline, CDR1 SEHNR and CDR2 FQNEAQ (reference sequence). The CDR3 totals 15 residues. V lost 2 bases and J lost 5; bases outside the gene matches: 5. The CDR3: CASSLSSGVTGELFF. CDR3 sequence (DNA): TGTGCCAGCAGCTTAAGCAGCGGGGTGACCGGGGAGCTGTTTTTT.

The chain carries TRBV7-2 and TRBJ2-1; 12 bases are shared with TRBD1. Germline CDR1 and CDR2: SGHTA and FQGNSA. Trimming took 5 bases from V and 8 from J; bases not matched to a gene: 4. CDR3 length: 14 amino acids. The chain's CDR3 is CASSLGTGGHEQFF. The CDR3 nucleotides are TGTGCCAGCAGCCTGGGGACAGGGGGCCATGAGCAGTTCTTC.